This entry concerns a single T cell receptor beta chain. Its antigen is unidentified. This entry is derived from a study of blood T cells in healthy people across ages. The study's findings and limits: TCR beta diversity tracked closely with naive T cell percentage.

Germline V lookup: CDR1 LGHDT, CDR2 YNNKEL (reference sequence). Unmatched junction bases numbered 14, after V lost 7 bases and J lost 8 bases. The CDR3 consists of 16 residues. Through a sample-barcoded 5' primer and a J-beta primer mix, a second PCR was run for roughly 7 to 11 cycles. Each of the cDNA molecules was tagged by a template-switch adaptor with 12 random nucleotides. One entry per CDR3 protein, called by TCRdb with MiXCR from the 5' RACE reads. The data contain some 760,000 distinct CDR3 sequences, 25% of them singletons. This same sample was also part of a study on T cells of mothers and their children. That source reports: Related mother-child pairs showed slightly, non-significantly higher overlap than unrelated pairs.

The sequence derives from a boy younger than 18 in good health. Sequencing input: blood. V gene TRBV3-1 combines with J gene TRBJ2-1; 10 positions match TRBD2. This CDR3 is CASTKSGGAPAHEQFF. The CDR3 bases are TGTGCCAGCACTAAAAGCGGGGGGGCCCCGGCGCATGAGCAGTTCTTC.